A single sample is the source of the 30 T cell receptor beta chains below, sequenced in a study of shared clonotypes between healthy human individuals. Clones were sequenced by immunoSEQ multiplex PCR, and TCRdb holds only the in-frame ones, with some missing. The sample lists about 1.1 million clones; approximately 80% were seen once. The source material was memory CD4+ T cells from PBMCs. Subset indicated: CD45RA-negative fraction. The receptors here all came from a man younger than 35 in good health. Some clones in this sample may be carry-over from other donors' samples.

This chain joins TRBV7-8 and TRBJ2-1, with D possibly being TRBD1 (5 bases). The CDR3 sequence is 14 residues long. Between the trimmed V and J ends, which lost 5 bases and 4 bases, there was a span of 12 bases. Germline lookup yields CDR1 SGHVS and CDR2 FQNEAQ. The CDR3 here is CASSPRQFYNEQFF. The DNA of the CDR3 is TGTGCCAGCAGCCCCAGACAGTTTTACAATGAGCAGTTCTTC.

This rearrangement joins TRBV19 to TRBJ1-1, with D perhaps matching TRBD1 (6 bases). V shed 5 bases and J shed 4 bases, with 23 bases lying between them. The germline V gene encodes CDR1 LNHDA and CDR2 SQIVND (reference sequence). The length of the CDR3 is 17 residues. As DNA, the CDR3 is TGTGCCAGTAGTCTCATGGGAGGGCGGGGGCCTAGCACTGAAGCTTTCTTT. Amino acids: CASSLMGGRGPSTEAFF.

The chain carries TRBV5-1 and TRBJ1-4; D is uncertain. This CDR3 region has 14 residues. The germline CDR1 and CDR2 sequences are SGHRS and YFSETQ. The V end lost 0 bases, the J end lost 8 bases, and 11 bases lay between the germline ends. CDR3 sequence: CASSLGQSGEKLFF. The CDR3 DNA follows: TGCGCCAGCAGCTTGGGGCAGTCAGGCGAAAAACTGTTTTTT.

In this sample, this clone turned up once. The identical CDR3 is also encoded by other nucleotide sequences in the sample. The V gene is TRBV20-1, the J gene TRBJ2-1; D uncertain. Deletions cut 5 bases from V and 1 base from J, with 3 bases between. The CDR3 contains 11 residues. Germline CDR1 and CDR2: DFQATT and SNEGSKA (reference sequence). The CDR3 nucleotides are TGCAGTGCTGGTTCCTACAATGAGCAGTTCTTC. This translates into CSAGSYNEQFF.

This chain joins TRBV5-4 and TRBJ2-5; weak D call: TRBD1 (6 bases). This CDR3 spans 16 amino acids. CDR1 is SGHNT and CDR2 is YYREEE in the germline V gene (reference sequence). Trimming took 1 base from V and 4 from J, leaving 17 bases between them. The DNA of the CDR3 is TGTGCCAGCAGCTTGTTAGGCCAGGGGAAGGCAGAGACCCAGTACTTC. Translation gives CASSLLGQGKAETQYF.

This clone occurred once. This sequence joins TRBV7-2 and TRBJ2-1, with 11 bases lining up with TRBD2. This CDR3 spans 15 amino acids. With 7 bases clipped from V and 4 bases from J, the junction kept 6 bases outside the gene matches. Germline lookup yields CDR1 SGHTA and CDR2 FQGNSA. CDR3 nucleotides: TGTGCCAGCATGAAACTAGCGGGAGTTTACAATGAGCAGTTCTTC. Protein sequence: CASMKLAGVYNEQFF.

V is TRBV5-1 and J is TRBJ2-2; D remains ambiguous. From germline, CDR1 is SGHRS and CDR2 YFSETQ. Deletions cut 2 bases from V and 7 bases from J, with 3 bases between. The CDR3 covers 11 residues. The CDR3 is CASSLIGELFF. For the CDR3, the DNA is TGCGCCAGCAGCTTAATCGGGGAGCTGTTTTTT.

The V call is TRBV10-1, the J call TRBJ2-7; 7 bases fit TRBD1. The V gene end was trimmed by 0 bases and the J gene end by 6 bases; junction bases not matched to a gene: 8. CDR3 length: 15 amino acids. Germline CDR1 is WNHNN and CDR2 is SYGVQD (reference sequence). CDR3 nucleotides: TGCGCCAGCAGTGAGTCGGCCGGACAGGCGGGCGAGCAGTACTTC. Its protein is CASSESAGQAGEQYF.

The CDR3 DNA reads TGTGCCAGCTCCCAAGGACAGTACGAGCAGTACTTC. The encoded protein is CASSQGQYEQYF. The rearrangement joins TRBV18 to TRBJ2-7, with D perhaps matching TRBD1 (6 bases). The germline gives CDR1 KGHSH, CDR2 LQKENI. This CDR3 spans 12 amino acids. Trimming pared 6 bases from V and 4 bases from J, leaving 10 bases between.

This rearrangement joins TRBV5-1 to TRBJ2-3, with TRBD2 identical over 10 bases. V was clipped by 4 bases and J by 6 bases; unmatched bases: 11. CDR3 length equals 16 residues. Germline-derived CDR1 and CDR2 are SGHRS and YFSETQ. The CDR3 spells CASSPPGTSVMDTQYF. DNA of the CDR3: TGCGCCAGCAGCCCCCCCGGGACTAGCGTGATGGATACGCAGTATTTT.

The genes are TRBV5-1 and TRBJ2-1; 7 bases are shared with TRBD2. Trimming took 0 bases from V and 2 from J; bases not matched to a gene: 5. Per germline, CDR1 SGHRS and CDR2 YFSETQ. The CDR3 is 16 residues long. The CDR3 region has the DNA TGCGCCAGCAGCTTGGCTCCCGGGAGGCCCTACAATGAGCAGTTCTTC. Its translation is CASSLAPGRPYNEQFF.

This clone came up once. The V gene is TRBV6-5, the J gene TRBJ1-1; no reliable D call. Germline CDR1 reads MNHEY; CDR2 reads SVGAGI. The CDR3 runs to 16 residues. The V end was cut by 0 bases, the J end by 1 base, with 12 bases between. This CDR3 reads CASSYSRHRANTEAFF. The CDR3 nucleotides are TGTGCCAGCAGTTACTCCCGGCACCGAGCGAACACTGAAGCTTTCTTT.

This clone was recorded at least ten times. The V gene is TRBV29-1, the J gene TRBJ2-3, with TRBD2 identical over 11 bases. Germline V lookup: CDR1 SQVTM, CDR2 ANQGSEA. J gave up 4 bases and V 7 bases, and 10 bases lay outside the gene matches. The CDR3 contains 15 residues. The CDR3 DNA follows: TGCAGCGCCCTGGGGCTAGCGGGAGGTTCAGATACGCAGTATTTT. It translates to CSALGLAGGSDTQYF.

Note on this clone: A much larger clone differs by one base, so this may be a read error. Distinct nucleotide sequences in the sample also encode this CDR3. The chain couples TRBV27 to TRBJ2-6; D gene unclear. In germline, CDR1 is MNHEY, CDR2 SMNVEV (reference sequence). The ends were cut back, 5 bases at V and 0 bases at J, with 5 bases in the middle. The CDR3 sequence is 14 residues long. The CDR3 sequence: CASSPLSGANVLTF. The CDR3 nucleotides are TGTGCCAGCAGTCCCCTCTCTGGGGCCAACGTCCTGACTTTC.

The V and J genes are TRBV21-1 and TRBJ2-7; the table's D call, TRBD1, has no DNA check behind it. TRBV21-1 is designated a pseudogene. The CDR3 extends over 13 amino acids. The CDR3 reads CASSKAASYEQYF. CDR3 in DNA: TGTGCCAGCAGCAAAGCGGCCTCCTACGAGCAGTACTTC.

This clone was found a few times. Within the sample, other DNA sequences also encode this same CDR3. This chain connects TRBV6-1 to TRBJ1-5; D may be TRBD1 (5 bases). CDR1 is MNHNS, CDR2 SASEGT, per germline. The V gene lost 6 bases and the J gene lost 3 bases, with 9 bases spanning the gap. The CDR3 has 13 amino acids. In DNA form, the CDR3 reads TGTGCCAGCAGGGCAGGGAACAATCAGCCCCAGCATTTT. Its translation: CASRAGNNQPQHF.

V usage is TRBV11-1 and J usage is TRBJ1-1; D perhaps matches TRBD1 (6 bases). The CDR3 length is 13 residues. Trimming cost V 8 bases and J 1 base, with 11 bases left between them. Germline CDR1 and CDR2: SGHAT and FQDESV (reference sequence). CDR3 nucleotide sequence: TGTGCCAGCGGAGGACAGCAGAACACTGAAGCTTTCTTT. It encodes CASGGQQNTEAFF.

This clone was seen repeatedly, ten times or more. CDR3 DNA: TGTGCCAGCAGCTTGGATTCAGGGTTAGCAGATACGCAGTATTTT. Its protein product is CASSLDSGLADTQYF. The V gene is TRBV5-6, the J gene TRBJ2-3, with D maybe TRBD1 (5 bases). This CDR3 has 15 residues. Germline CDR1 SGHDT, CDR2 YYEEEE. Trimming left V 0 bases short and J 4 bases short, with 12 bases between.

This clone was recorded at least ten times. This chain links TRBV5-4 with TRBJ1-3; TRBD1 is a possible D gene (6 bases). CDR1 and CDR2 from the germline V gene are SGHNT and YYREEE (reference sequence). Trimming pared 3 bases from V and 0 bases from J, leaving 13 bases between. The CDR3 spans 16 residues. The CDR3 here is CASSWGHANSGNTIYF. The CDR3 DNA sequence: TGTGCCAGCAGCTGGGGACACGCAAACTCTGGAAACACCATATATTTT. The entire variable domain, with the rest obtained from reference TRBV5-4 and TRBJ1-3, is as follows: ETGVTQSPTHLIKTRGQQVTLRCSSQSGHNTVSWYQQALGQGPQFIFQYYREEENGRGNFPPRFSGLQFPNYSSELNVNALELDDSALYLCASSWGHANSGNTIYFGEGSWLTVV.

V is TRBV5-1 and J is TRBJ2-5; tentatively, D is TRBD1 (6 bases). This CDR3 comprises 15 residues. The V and J ends lost 4 bases and 2 bases respectively, with 15 bases between them. From germline, CDR1 is SGHRS and CDR2 YFSETQ. The CDR3 spells CASSLQQGAQETQYF. As DNA, the CDR3 is TGCGCCAGCAGCCTACAACAGGGCGCACAAGAGACCCAGTACTTC.

V gene TRBV29-1 combines with J gene TRBJ1-4, with TRBD1 matching 9 bases. V shed 5 bases and J 6 bases; nucleotides not matched to a gene: 13. Germline CDR1 reads SQVTM; CDR2 reads ANQGSEA. This CDR3 is built from 16 residues. DNA of the CDR3: TGCAGCGTTAAAGGGACAGGGCGGAGGGGGCATGAAAAACTGTTTTTT. As protein: CSVKGTGRRGHEKLFF. Full variable domain (missing parts from reference TRBV29-1 and TRBJ1-4): SAVISQKPSRDICQRGTSLTIQCQVDSQVTMMFWYRQQPGQSLTLIATANQGSEATYESGFVIDKFPISRPNLTFSTLTVSNMSPEDSSIYLCSVKGTGRRGHEKLFFGSGTQLSVL.

V usage is TRBV28 and J usage is TRBJ2-7, with TRBD1 matching over 8 bases. V shed 5 bases, J shed 5 bases, and the junction held 5 bases outside the gene matches. Germline loops: CDR1 MDHEN, CDR2 SYDVKM. This CDR3 has 13 amino acids. In nucleotides, the CDR3 is TGTGCCAGCAGTCTACAGGGGGGAAACGAGCAGTACTTC. As protein: CASSLQGGNEQYF.

The chain uses TRBV30 and TRBJ1-1, with TRBD1 as a possible D gene (5 bases). The CDR3 extends over 14 amino acids. With 5 bases removed from V and 4 bases from J, the gap between germline ends came to 17 bases. Germline V lookup: CDR1 GTSNPN, CDR2 SVGIG (reference sequence). The CDR3 here is CAWDSLGGGTEAFF. CDR3 sequence (DNA): TGTGCCTGGGATAGCCTGGGGGGAGGCACTGAAGCTTTCTTT. Full variable domain (rest looked up from reference TRBV30 and TRBJ1-1): SQTIHQWPATLVQPVGSPLSLECTVEGTSNPNLYWYRQAAGRGLQLLFYSVGIGQISSEVPQNLSASRPQDRQFILSSKKLLLSDSGFYLCAWDSLGGGTEAFFGQGTRLTVV.

This clone was observed a few times. This chain joins TRBV4-1 and TRBJ2-7; 10 bases line up with TRBD2. V lost 4 bases to trimming and J lost 1 base; unmatched junction nucleotides: 10. The germline V gene has CDR1 MGHRA and CDR2 YSYEKL. This CDR3 has 17 residues. The CDR3 DNA is TGCGCCAGCAGCCGTCAGATTCCTAGCGGGAGTTCCTACGAGCAGTACTTC. Translated, it gives CASSRQIPSGSSYEQYF.

V gene TRBV7-2 combines with J gene TRBJ2-3; tentative D call: TRBD1 (6 bases). In germline, CDR1 is SGHTA, CDR2 FQGNSA. This CDR3 has 17 residues. The V end lost 4 bases, the J end lost 0 bases, and 17 bases lay between the germline ends. The CDR3 region has the DNA TGTGCCAGCAGCTACAGGGATGCGGCCTCTAGCACAGATACGCAGTATTTT. It translates to CASSYRDAASSTDTQYF.

This chain links TRBV11-2 with TRBJ2-2; D remains unclear. Trimming left V 3 bases short and J 4 bases short, with 6 bases between. The CDR3 runs 13 residues. Germline V CDR1 and CDR2: SGHAT, FQNNGV. The CDR3 loop reads CASSLWSTGELFF. The CDR3 DNA reads TGTGCCAGCAGCTTGTGGAGCACCGGGGAGCTGTTTTTT.

The chain links TRBV7-2 to TRBJ1-5; D remains unclear. The germline V and J ends were trimmed by 8 bases and 1 base, with 9 bases remaining between them. CDR3 length equals 13 residues. In germline, CDR1 is SGHTA, CDR2 FQGNSA. For the CDR3, the DNA is TGTGCCAGCGCGAGGGCGAGCAATCAGCCCCAGCATTTT. It specifies CASARASNQPQHF. Looking up the rest from reference TRBV7-2 and TRBJ1-5 gives the full variable domain: GAGVSQSPSNKVTEKGKDVELRCDPISGHTALYWYRQSLGQGLEFLIYFQGNSAPDKSGLPSDRFSAERTGGSVSTLTIQRTQQEDSAVYLCASARASNQPQHFGDGTRLSIL.

The chain is built from TRBV29-1 and TRBJ2-5, with 8 bases matching TRBD1. The CDR3 sequence is 15 residues long. Trimming cost V 7 bases and J 5 bases; bases outside gene matches: 15. CDR1 and CDR2 (germline): SQVTM, ANQGSEA. The CDR3 DNA sequence: TGCAGCGCTGTGGGCGCACAGGGGGGCAAGGAGACCCAGTACTTC. It is translated as CSAVGAQGGKETQYF.

The J gene is TRBJ2-7, the V gene TRBV27; tentative D call: TRBD2 (6 bases). Trimming took 2 bases from V and 2 from J, leaving 10 bases between them. Germline V lookup: CDR1 MNHEY, CDR2 SMNVEV (reference sequence). The CDR3 covers 14 residues. This CDR3 is CASSLGSGAYEQYF. The CDR3 DNA reads as TGTGCCAGCAGTTTAGGTAGCGGAGCCTACGAGCAGTACTTC.

This chain connects TRBV6-6 to TRBJ2-7; D is uncertain. The CDR3 is made up of 14 amino acids. Germline V gives CDR1 MNHNY, CDR2 SVGAGI (reference sequence). Between the trimmed V and J ends, which lost 1 base and 7 bases, there was a span of 14 bases. In DNA form, the CDR3 reads TGTGCCAGCAGTTACTGGGTTACCTTTGAGGAGCAGTACTTC. Its translation: CASSYWVTFEEQYF.